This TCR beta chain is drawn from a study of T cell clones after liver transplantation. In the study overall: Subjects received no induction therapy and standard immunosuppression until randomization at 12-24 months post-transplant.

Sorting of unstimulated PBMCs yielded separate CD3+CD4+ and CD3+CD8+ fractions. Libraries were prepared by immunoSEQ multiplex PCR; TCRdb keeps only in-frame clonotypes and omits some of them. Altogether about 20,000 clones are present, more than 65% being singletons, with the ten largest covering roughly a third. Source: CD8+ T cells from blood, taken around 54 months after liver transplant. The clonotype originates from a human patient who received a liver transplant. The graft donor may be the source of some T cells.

The chain's CDR3 is CASSQFPDNYGYTF. The CDR3, as DNA: TGTGCCAGCAGCCAGTTCCCGGATAACTATGGCTACACCTTC. This sequence joins TRBV7-6 and TRBJ1-2, with D unresolved. The CDR3 spans 14 residues. Trimming removed 5 bases from V and 1 base from J, with 11 bases in between. The germline CDR1 and CDR2 sequences are SGHVS and FNYEAQ.